The next 29 T cell receptor beta chains were all read from a single sample in a study of T cells in Graves' hyperthyroidism and ophthalmopathy. Amplification of TCR beta CDR3 regions used RNA as the template. The TCR CDR3 first-round RT-PCR relied on the HTBI primer set. TCRdb redid the calling of the multiplex PCR reads with MiXCR, one entry per CDR3 protein. The sample lists 450,000 to 700,000 distinct CDR3 sequences, approximately 44% occurring once. Material for sequencing was peripheral blood or thyroid tissue (not recorded which). These receptors originate from a woman under 30 with Graves' hyperthyroidism.

V usage is TRBV2 and J usage is TRBJ2-7; TRBD1 matches at 10 bases. Germline V gene lookup returns CDR1 SNHLY and CDR2 FYNNEI. The V gene end was trimmed by 1 base and the J gene end by 4 bases; junction bases not matched to a gene: 7. The CDR3 loop spans 16 amino acids. CDR3 sequence: CASSEGSWGQGYEQYF. CDR3 bases: TGTGCCAGCAGTGAAGGTTCGTGGGGACAGGGGTACGAGCAGTACTTC.

This clonotype was counted at least ten times. V is TRBV6-6 and J is TRBJ1-3, with TRBD1 as a possible D gene (6 bases). Trimming took 2 bases from V and 8 from J, leaving 16 bases between them. CDR3 length equals 15 residues. The germline V gene has CDR1 MNHNY and CDR2 SVGAGI (reference sequence). The CDR3 region has the DNA TGTGCCAGCAGTTACAGTCCACAGGGTTCGGACACCATATATTTT. This encodes CASSYSPQGSDTIYF.

This chain uses TRBV6-6 with TRBJ2-3; perhaps TRBD2 as D (5 bases). V lost 4 bases to trimming and J lost 0 bases, with 11 bases between them. This CDR3 has 15 residues. Looked up from germline, CDR1 is MNHNY and CDR2 is SVGAGI (reference sequence). DNA of the CDR3: TGTGCCAGCAGTTGCCTCGGCGGGAGCACAGATACGCAGTATTTT. Its translation: CASSCLGGSTDTQYF.

This clonotype was seen at least ten times. The V gene is TRBV6-1, the J gene TRBJ1-4; no definite D call. The CDR3 runs 12 residues. The germline gives CDR1 MNHNS, CDR2 SASEGT. V lost 5 bases and J lost 5, with 6 bases in between. CDR3 sequence reads: CASSTENEKLFF. CDR3 nucleotide sequence: TGTGCCAGCAGTACGGAGAATGAAAAACTGTTTTTT.

The sample holds many counts of this clonotype. CDR3 region: CASSSTRTSYSNQPQHF. CDR3 coding DNA: TGTGCCAGCAGTTCGACAAGGACATCCTATAGCAATCAGCCCCAGCATTTT. The genes are TRBV28 and TRBJ1-5; perhaps TRBD1 as D (5 bases). This CDR3 comprises 17 residues. V dropped 4 bases and J dropped 0 bases, with 16 bases sitting between them. Germline V gene data show CDR1 as MDHEN and CDR2 as SYDVKM.

This clonotype has ten or more counts. This chain uses TRBV2 with TRBJ1-2, with TRBD1 identical over 7 bases. This CDR3 contains 16 residues. Trimming took 0 bases from V and 5 from J; bases not matched to a gene: 9. CDR1 is SNHLY and CDR2 is FYNNEI in the germline V gene. The DNA for the CDR3 is TGTGCCAGCAGTGAAGCCGCGGCAGGGGGTGGTTATGGCTACACCTTC. Translated: CASSEAAAGGGYGYTF.

This clonotype was seen repeatedly, ten times or more. The V gene is TRBV5-1, the J gene TRBJ1-5, with no clear D. V was trimmed by 4 bases and J by 1 base, leaving 9 bases between them. Germline loops: CDR1 SGHRS, CDR2 YFSETQ. This CDR3 has 14 residues. CDR3 residues: CASSLGTSNQPQHF. The CDR3 DNA is TGCGCCAGCAGCCTCGGCACCAGCAATCAGCCCCAGCATTTT. Using reference TRBV5-1 and TRBJ1-5 for the parts outside the CDR3, the full variable domain is KAGVTQTPRYLIKTRGQQVTLSCSPISGHRSVSWYQQTPGQGLQFLFEYFSETQRNKGNFPGRFSGRQFSNSRSEMNVSTLELGDSALYLCASSLGTSNQPQHFGDGTRLSIL.

This clonotype showed up just a few times. This sequence joins TRBV27 and TRBJ1-2; possibly TRBD1 for D (5 bases). V was cut by 6 bases and J by 4 bases, with 21 bases left in between. This CDR3 is built from 16 residues. Per germline, CDR1 MNHEY and CDR2 SMNVEV (reference sequence). The CDR3 DNA sequence: TGTGCCAGCAGCCCCCGGACATTCCCGCAATTCTATGGCTACACCTTC. Translated: CASSPRTFPQFYGYTF.

Turning to this clonotype: The junction shows a germline mismatch at one end, possibly a read error. DNA for the CDR3: TGTGCCAGCAACATGGGGGTGAACACTGAAGCTCTCTTT. It encodes CASNMGVNTEALF. The chain recombines TRBV6-5 with TRBJ1-1; a weak D match, TRBD1 (5 bases). The CDR3 runs to 13 residues. Germline-derived CDR1 and CDR2 are MNHEY and SVGAGI.

The chain links TRBV20-1 to TRBJ2-5, with 12 bases lining up with TRBD2. The CDR3 is 18 residues long. The germline V gene has CDR1 DFQATT and CDR2 SNEGSKA (reference sequence). Trimming took 1 base from V and 5 from J; bases not matched to a gene: 14. The CDR3 sequence: CSARAHQRLAGVGETQYF. The CDR3, as DNA: TGCAGTGCTAGAGCCCACCAACGACTAGCGGGAGTGGGGGAGACCCAGTACTTC.

This CDR3 reads CASSQKSPGTGGLWETQYF. DNA for the CDR3: TGCGCCAGCAGCCAAAAAAGTCCCGGGACAGGGGGCCTGTGGGAGACCCAGTACTTC. The gene calls are TRBV4-1 and TRBJ2-5; 12 bases line up with TRBD1. V lost 2 bases and J lost 5; bases outside the gene matches: 15. The CDR3 covers 19 residues. Germline CDR1 and CDR2: MGHRA and YSYEKL.

This clonotype was observed a few times. V gene TRBV18 combines with J gene TRBJ1-5, with unresolved D. V dropped 2 bases and J dropped 0 bases, with 8 bases sitting between them. This CDR3 contains 15 residues. Germline CDR1 reads KGHSH; CDR2 reads LQKENI. The CDR3 protein is CASSPVPYSNQPQHF. The CDR3 DNA sequence: TGTGCCAGCTCACCAGTCCCCTATAGCAATCAGCCCCAGCATTTT.

Ten or more counts support this clonotype. The genes are TRBV2 and TRBJ1-1, with no clear D. Germline CDR1 and CDR2: SNHLY and FYNNEI. This CDR3 comprises 13 residues. Trimming removed 10 bases at V and 0 bases at J, with 12 bases between. This CDR3 is CATSPELNTEAFF. The CDR3 bases are TGTGCCACATCCCCGGAATTGAACACTGAAGCTTTCTTT.

This chain joins TRBV20-1 and TRBJ1-3, with D unresolved. V was trimmed by 1 base and J by 4 bases, leaving 11 bases between them. This CDR3 contains 14 residues. Germline CDR1 is DFQATT and CDR2 is SNEGSKA (reference sequence). Written as DNA, the CDR3 is TGCAGTGCTAGAGGGGTTAGCGTGGGAAACACCATATATTTT. This codes for CSARGVSVGNTIYF.

The chain joins TRBV7-2 to TRBJ2-5, with 7 bases matching TRBD1. Germline CDR1 is SGHTA and CDR2 is FQGNSA. The CDR3 is 16 residues long. V was pared by 2 bases and J by 3 bases, with 9 bases of the junction left unmatched. Written as DNA, the CDR3 is TGTGCCAGCAGCTTACGGCGGACCGGGACAGAAGAGACCCAGTACTTC. Amino acid sequence: CASSLRRTGTEETQYF.

The V call is TRBV10-3, the J call TRBJ2-7; D possibly uses TRBD1 or TRBD2 (6 bases each). V lost 4 bases, J lost 5 bases, and 15 bases lay in between. The CDR3 contains 14 residues. From germline, CDR1 is ENHRY and CDR2 SYGVKD. Here the CDR3 DNA reads TGTGCCATCAGTGTTCGACAGGAGGGTCACGAGCAGTACTTC. Its protein product is CAISVRQEGHEQYF.

V usage is TRBV4-1 and J usage is TRBJ2-2; TRBD2 agrees at 9 bases. CDR3 length equals 17 residues. V was clipped by 0 bases and J by 7 bases; unmatched bases: 9. Germline V lookup: CDR1 MGHRA, CDR2 YSYEKL. The CDR3 bases are TGCGCCAGCAGCCAAGATAGGATAGCGGGAGCCAACGGGGAGCTGTTTTTT. Its protein product is CASSQDRIAGANGELFF.

This clonotype was observed many times. The chain is built from TRBV7-9 and TRBJ2-5, with 13 positions matching TRBD2. V was pared by 8 bases and J by 6 bases, with 9 bases of the junction left unmatched. Germline-derived CDR1 and CDR2 are SEHNR and FQNEAQ (reference sequence). The CDR3 has 15 amino acids. Here the CDR3 DNA reads TGTGCCAGCTTAAGGACTAGCGGGAGTAGAAAGACCCAGTACTTC. As protein: CASLRTSGSRKTQYF.

This clonotype was found many times. The chain recombines TRBV7-3 with TRBJ2-7, with D perhaps TRBD2 (7 bases). V lost 5 bases and J 6 bases, leaving 20 bases between the germline ends. Germline V CDR1 and CDR2: SGHTA, FQGTGA. The CDR3 is 15 residues long. CDR3 coding DNA: TGTGCCAGCAGCCCGGTGGCGGGGGCTTCTTCCGAGCAGTACTTC. The encoded protein is CASSPVAGASSEQYF.

The chain uses TRBV7-2 and TRBJ1-1; the D is unclear. This CDR3 has 19 amino acids. The germline V and J ends were trimmed by 5 bases and 3 bases, with 28 bases remaining between them. Germline CDR1 reads SGHTA; CDR2 reads FQGNSA. CDR3 DNA sequence: TGTGCCAGCAGCAGCGCGGGAGGTGGGATCGGCGCCCGAGACACTGAAGCTTTCTTT. It codes for CASSSAGGGIGARDTEAFF.

This rearrangement joins TRBV11-2 to TRBJ1-5, with no clear D. The CDR3 sequence is 16 residues long. Trimming took 0 bases from V and 11 from J, leaving 20 bases between them. Germline assignment: CDR1 SGHAT and CDR2 FQNNGV. CDR3 region: CASSLELAGGQETQHF. The CDR3 coding sequence is TGTGCCAGCAGCTTAGAATTAGCGGGAGGGCAAGAGACCCAGCATTTT.

This sequence joins TRBV5-1 and TRBJ1-5; 7 positions match TRBD1. After removal of 0 bases from V and 10 bases from J, the junction contained 10 bases not matched to a gene. The germline CDR1 and CDR2 sequences are SGHRS and YFSETQ. This CDR3 has 15 residues. CDR3 nucleotides: TGCGCCAGCAGCTTGGCCGGAAGGGGGCGGTCACCCCAGCATTTT. Protein sequence: CASSLAGRGRSPQHF.

Worth noting for this clonotype: A much bigger clone sits one base away, suggesting this may be a read error. The CDR3 region is CASPPITGSRVDYTF. For the CDR3, the DNA is TGTGCCAGCCCACCGATCACAGGGTCCAGGGTAGACTACACCTTC. This chain connects TRBV13 to TRBJ1-2, with D perhaps matching TRBD1 (6 bases). Germline CDR1 and CDR2: PRHDT and FYEKMQ (reference sequence). The CDR3 is 15 residues long. The V end lost 8 bases, the J end lost 10 bases, and 26 bases lay between the germline ends.

In the case of this clonotype: This clone may be a read error of a much larger clone one base away. This sequence joins TRBV4-2 and TRBJ2-7; 9 bases agree with TRBD2. Trimming at V came to 7 bases and at J to 5 bases, leaving 15 bases not matched to a gene. The length of the CDR3 is 16 residues. Germline CDR1 reads LGHNA; CDR2 reads YNFKEQ. CDR3 sequence (DNA): TGTGCCAGCAACCCAGTAGGGGCGGGAGGGCCTCACGAGCAGTACTTC. Amino acid sequence: CASNPVGAGGPHEQYF.

Notes on this clonotype: The limits of the CDR3 on the DNA are not certain, so only TCRdb's listed CDR3 is given. This rearrangement joins TRBV2 to TRBJ1-2. Germline values: CDR1 SNHLY, CDR2 FYNNEI. Counting both end residues, the CDR3 totals 15 amino acids. CDR3 protein: CASSDPPGYSYGCTF.

This clonotype was picked up many times. The chain recombines TRBV15 with TRBJ1-5, with a weak D call TRBD1 (6 bases). This CDR3 contains 14 residues. With 8 bases removed from V and 4 bases from J, the gap between germline ends came to 15 bases. Germline-derived CDR1 and CDR2 are LNHNV and YYDKDF (reference sequence). Here the CDR3 DNA reads TGTGCCACCCATGGGGGCAGGGTTAATCAGCCCCAGCATTTT. Translation: CATHGGRVNQPQHF.

This clonotype was counted ten times or more. The CDR3 here is CASSLRGREFPGTEAFF. Here the CDR3 DNA reads TGTGCCAGCAGCTTGAGGGGGCGAGAATTTCCAGGCACTGAAGCTTTCTTT. The chain has TRBV5-8 and TRBJ1-1; 7 nucleotides align to TRBD1. Trimming at V came to 1 base and at J to 4 bases, leaving 13 bases not matched to a gene. Germline-derived CDR1 and CDR2 are SGHTS and YDEGEE. The length of the CDR3 is 17 residues.

This clonotype was recorded at least ten times. This chain connects TRBV19 to TRBJ1-2; TRBD1 aligns across 11 bases. The ends lost 6 bases at V and 3 bases at J; junction bases unmatched: 3. Per the germline V gene, CDR1 is LNHDA and CDR2 is SQIVND (reference sequence). This CDR3 contains 14 residues. The CDR3 nucleotides read TGTGCCAGTAGGAGGACAGGGGGCGACTATGGCTACACCTTC. Its protein product is CASRRTGGDYGYTF.

This clonotype was seen many times. The CDR3 spells CASSDRDRPQETQYF. The CDR3 region has the DNA TGCGCCAGCAGCGACCGGGACAGACCGCAAGAGACCCAGTACTTC. V is TRBV5-1 and J is TRBJ2-5; the match to TRBD1 covers 7 bases. The V gene's germline CDR1 is SGHRS and CDR2 YFSETQ. This CDR3 comprises 15 residues. V gave up 4 bases and J gave up 2 bases; unmatched junction bases: 8.